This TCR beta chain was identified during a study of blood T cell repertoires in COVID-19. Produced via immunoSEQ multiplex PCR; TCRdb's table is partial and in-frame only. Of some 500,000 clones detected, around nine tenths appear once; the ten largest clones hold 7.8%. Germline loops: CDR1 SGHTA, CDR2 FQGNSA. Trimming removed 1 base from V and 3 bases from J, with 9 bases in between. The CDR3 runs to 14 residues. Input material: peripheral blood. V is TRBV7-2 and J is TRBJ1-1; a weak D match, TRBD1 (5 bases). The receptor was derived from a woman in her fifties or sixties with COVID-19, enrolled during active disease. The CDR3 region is CASSLVSGYTEAFF. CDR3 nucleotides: TGTGCCAGCAGCTTAGTCTCAGGGTACACTGAAGCTTTCTTT. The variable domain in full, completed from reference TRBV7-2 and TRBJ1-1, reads GAGVSQSPSNKVTEKGKDVELRCDPISGHTALYWYRQSLGQGLEFLIYFQGNSAPDKSGLPSDRFSAERTGGSVSTLTIQRTQQEDSAVYLCASSLVSGYTEAFFGQGTRLTVV.